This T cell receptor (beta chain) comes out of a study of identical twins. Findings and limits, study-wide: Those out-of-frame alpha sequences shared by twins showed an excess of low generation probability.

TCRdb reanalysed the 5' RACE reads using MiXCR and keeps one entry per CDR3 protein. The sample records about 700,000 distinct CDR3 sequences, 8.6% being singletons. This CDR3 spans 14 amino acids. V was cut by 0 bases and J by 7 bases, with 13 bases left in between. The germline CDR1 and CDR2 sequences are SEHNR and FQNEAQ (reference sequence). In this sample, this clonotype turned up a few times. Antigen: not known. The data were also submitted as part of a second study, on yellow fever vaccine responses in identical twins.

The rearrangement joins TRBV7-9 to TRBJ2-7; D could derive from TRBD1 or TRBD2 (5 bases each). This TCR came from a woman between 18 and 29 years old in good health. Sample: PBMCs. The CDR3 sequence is CASSLALPGSEQYF. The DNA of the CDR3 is TGTGCCAGCAGCTTAGCGCTCCCAGGGAGTGAGCAGTACTTC.